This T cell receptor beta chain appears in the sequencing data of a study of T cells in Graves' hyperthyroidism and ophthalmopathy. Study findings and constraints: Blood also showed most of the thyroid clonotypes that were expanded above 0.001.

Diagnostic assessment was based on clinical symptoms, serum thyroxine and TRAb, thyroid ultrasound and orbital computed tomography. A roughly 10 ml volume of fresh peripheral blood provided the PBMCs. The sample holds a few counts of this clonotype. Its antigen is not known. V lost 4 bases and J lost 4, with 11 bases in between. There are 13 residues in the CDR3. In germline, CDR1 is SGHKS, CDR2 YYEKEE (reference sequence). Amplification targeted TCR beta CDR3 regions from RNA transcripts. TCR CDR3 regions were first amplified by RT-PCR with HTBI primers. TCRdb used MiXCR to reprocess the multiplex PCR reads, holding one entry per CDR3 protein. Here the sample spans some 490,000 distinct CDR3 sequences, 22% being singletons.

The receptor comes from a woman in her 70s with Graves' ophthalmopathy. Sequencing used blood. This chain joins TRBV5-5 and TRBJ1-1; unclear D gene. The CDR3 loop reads CASSQDRITEAFF. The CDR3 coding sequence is TGTGCCAGCAGCCAGGACCGGATCACTGAAGCTTTCTTT.